Following are 20 T cell receptor beta chains from one sample sequenced in a study of T cell responses to AZD1222 COVID-19 vaccine. This table comes from immunoSEQ multiplex PCR, and its TCRdb copy is limited to in-frame clones, with some not included. The sample yields more than 95,000 clones, 85% to 90% seen once. The specimen was peripheral blood, collected 28 days after the second AZD1222 dose. These receptors were taken from an adult who received the AZD1222 COVID-19 vaccine.

The chain carries TRBV28 and TRBJ1-1; 7 nucleotides line up with TRBD1. Unmatched junction bases numbered 4, after V lost 6 bases and J lost 3 bases. CDR1 is MDHEN, CDR2 SYDVKM, per germline. This CDR3 has 13 amino acids. The CDR3 nucleotides read TGTGCCAGCAGGAGGGGGCTCGACACTGAAGCTTTCTTT. Protein sequence: CASRRGLDTEAFF.

CDR3 amino acids: CASTNTEAFF. CDR3 DNA sequence: TGTGCCAGCACGAACACTGAAGCTTTCTTT. The chain combines TRBV12-3 or TRBV12-4 with TRBJ1-1; D unclear. V lost 7 bases to trimming and J lost 1 base, with 1 base between them. CDR3 length equals 10 residues.

The rearrangement joins TRBV30 to TRBJ1-2; D ambiguous. Trimming stripped 5 bases from V and 8 bases from J, with 12 bases between. The CDR3 totals 11 residues. Germline CDR1 reads GTSNPN; CDR2 reads SVGIG (reference sequence). The CDR3 spells CAWPRSVGYTF. CDR3 sequence (DNA): TGTGCCTGGCCCCGGTCAGTGGGCTACACCTTC.

The CDR3 DNA reads as TGTGCCAGCAGCCAAGCATATGGCTACACCTTC. It codes for CASSQAYGYTF. The chain couples TRBV3-1 (or the pseudogene TRBV3-2) to TRBJ1-2, with D unclear. Per germline, CDR1 LGHDT and CDR2 YNNKEL (reference sequence). The CDR3 consists of 11 residues. V lost 1 base, J lost 5 bases, and 2 bases lay in between.

The gene calls are TRBV2 and TRBJ1-4; the D is unclear. This CDR3 comprises 14 residues. V was trimmed by 4 bases and J by 3 bases, leaving 9 bases between them. Germline values: CDR1 SNHLY, CDR2 FYNNEI. The CDR3 DNA follows: TGTGCCAGCAGTGCGGGCAGATCTAATGAAAAACTGTTTTTT. This translates into CASSAGRSNEKLFF. The entire variable domain, with the rest obtained from reference TRBV2 and TRBJ1-4, is as follows: EPEVTQTPSHQVTQMGQEVILRCVPISNHLYFYWYRQILGQKVEFLVSFYNNEISEKSEIFDDQFSVERPDGSNFTLKIRSTKLEDSAMYFCASSAGRSNEKLFFGSGTQLSVL.

This clone was seen a single time. The chain couples TRBV4-1 to TRBJ2-5; D call uncertain. The CDR3 length is 16 residues. V gave up 1 base and J gave up 3 bases, with 15 bases separating them. Per germline, CDR1 MGHRA and CDR2 YSYEKL. DNA for the CDR3: TGCGCCAGCAGCCAAGTAATACGGTCGCTAAAAGAGACCCAGTACTTC. Its translation: CASSQVIRSLKETQYF.

This chain joins TRBV5-1 and TRBJ2-2; possibly TRBD1 for D (5 bases). V was cut by 1 base and J by 5 bases, with 15 bases left in between. There are 16 residues in the CDR3. Germline V CDR1 and CDR2: SGHRS, YFSETQ. The CDR3 reads CASSLRASQGTGELFF. The DNA for the CDR3 is TGCGCCAGCAGCTTGAGGGCTTCTCAGGGTACCGGGGAGCTGTTTTTT.

The chain employs TRBV19 and TRBJ2-1; 13 positions agree with TRBD2. V shed 6 bases, J shed 9 bases, and the junction held 8 bases outside the gene matches. This CDR3 is 15 amino acids long. The germline V gene encodes CDR1 LNHDA and CDR2 SQIVND (reference sequence). The CDR3 loop is CASRGLAGMVGEQFF. The CDR3 nucleotides read TGTGCCAGTAGGGGACTAGCGGGGATGGTGGGTGAGCAGTTCTTC.

This chain links TRBV5-1 with TRBJ2-2, with a tentative D call TRBD2 (6 bases). CDR1 is SGHRS and CDR2 is YFSETQ in the germline V gene. This CDR3 has 15 residues. The V end was cut by 0 bases, the J end by 3 bases, with 9 bases between. CDR3 coding DNA: TGCGCCAGCAGCTTGGAGGGACTTGACACCGGGGAGCTGTTTTTT. Translating it yields CASSLEGLDTGELFF.

Notes on this clone: A single base separates this from a much larger clone, so it may be a read error. The same CDR3 arises from other DNA sequences in this sample as well. The chain uses TRBV5-1 and TRBJ2-2; 14 positions agree with TRBD2. J gave up 7 bases and V 1 base, and 3 bases lay outside the gene matches. The CDR3 covers 16 residues. The V gene's germline CDR1 is SGHRS and CDR2 YFSETQ. In DNA form, the CDR3 reads TGCGCCAGCAGCTTGTCGACTAGCGGGGGGGGCGGGGAGCTGTTTTTT. The encoded protein is CASSLSTSGGGGELFF.

This chain uses TRBV28 with TRBJ2-5; 8 nucleotides match TRBD1. CDR3 length: 14 residues. V was clipped by 3 bases and J by 7 bases; unmatched bases: 7. Germline CDR1 reads MDHEN; CDR2 reads SYDVKM. The CDR3 DNA reads as TGTGCCAGCAGTTTTGGGACAGGTTCCAGGACCCAGTACTTC. Its translation: CASSFGTGSRTQYF.

The genes are TRBV6-2 or TRBV6-3 and TRBJ2-3; the D gene is possibly TRBD2 (5 bases). Per germline, CDR1 MNHEY and CDR2 SVGEGT. Trimming cost V 5 bases and J 5 bases, with 17 bases left between them. This CDR3 contains 15 residues. The CDR3 loop is CASSPTTVLKDTQYF. The CDR3, as DNA: TGTGCCAGCAGTCCGACTACCGTGCTGAAAGATACGCAGTATTTT.

The CDR3 region is CASSIYNGNTIYF. CDR3 bases: TGTGCCAGCAGCATCTATAATGGAAACACCATATATTTT. This sequence joins TRBV5-8 and TRBJ1-3; D not certain. In germline, CDR1 is SGHTS, CDR2 YDEGEE. V was clipped by 4 bases and J by 3 bases, with 8 bases between them. The CDR3 is 13 residues long.

The chain couples TRBV3-1 (or the pseudogene TRBV3-2) to TRBJ2-5; D not certain. The ends were cut back, 2 bases at V and 5 bases at J, with 18 bases in the middle. This CDR3 region has 16 residues. Looked up from germline, CDR1 is LGHDT and CDR2 is YNNKEL (reference sequence). This chain's CDR3 is CASSQRQSGLMETQYF. The CDR3 coding sequence is TGTGCCAGCAGCCAAAGACAATCCGGTCTTATGGAGACCCAGTACTTC.

Only one count was recorded for this clone. The chain couples TRBV5-4 to TRBJ2-5; TRBD2 aligns across 8 bases. Germline V lookup: CDR1 SGHNT, CDR2 YYREEE (reference sequence). Germline trimming cut 4 bases from V and 3 bases from J; bases unmatched to any gene: 8. The CDR3 runs to 15 residues. As DNA, the CDR3 is TGTGCCAGCAGCCCACGGGGGGGTCTCGAAGAGACCCAGTACTTC. It codes for CASSPRGGLEETQYF.

The chain uses TRBV28 and TRBJ2-2, with 7 positions matching TRBD1. CDR3 length: 14 residues. Germline trimming cut 3 bases from V and 4 bases from J; bases unmatched to any gene: 2. The germline gives CDR1 MDHEN, CDR2 SYDVKM. The CDR3 reads CASSFRGPTGELFF. CDR3 DNA sequence: TGTGCCAGCAGTTTTAGGGGGCCCACCGGGGAGCTGTTTTTT.

The rearrangement uses TRBV6-4 and TRBJ2-3, with 7 nucleotides matching TRBD1. V shed 3 bases, J shed 1 base, and the junction held 1 base outside the gene matches. Germline CDR1 reads MRHNA; CDR2 reads SNTAGT. The CDR3 length is 14 residues. The CDR3 DNA follows: TGTGCCAGCAGTGATGGGACAGGCACAGATACGCAGTATTTT. As protein: CASSDGTGTDTQYF.

This clone was recorded only once. The V call is TRBV6-5, the J call TRBJ1-3, with D uncertain. Between the trimmed V and J ends, which lost 4 bases and 4 bases, there was a span of 17 bases. The CDR3 covers 16 residues. CDR1 is MNHEY, CDR2 SVGAGI, per germline. CDR3 loop: CASSSAASSLGNTIYF. DNA for the CDR3: TGTGCCAGCAGTTCCGCAGCTTCCTCTCTGGGAAACACCATATATTTT.

This sequence joins TRBV2 and TRBJ2-1, with no clear D. V shed 3 bases and J shed 4 bases, with 7 bases lying between them. Germline V gene sequence: CDR1 SNHLY, CDR2 FYNNEI. CDR3 length equals 13 residues. DNA of the CDR3: TGTGCCAGCAGTGAGGCAGATTACAATGAGCAGTTCTTC. It yields the protein CASSEADYNEQFF.

The chain is built from TRBV5-1 and TRBJ1-1; D perhaps matches TRBD1 (5 bases). V gave up 4 bases and J gave up 5 bases, with 18 bases separating them. There are 15 residues in the CDR3. Germline CDR1 is SGHRS and CDR2 is YFSETQ. This CDR3 reads CASSERSGIGTEAFF. CDR3 bases: TGCGCCAGCAGCGAGAGATCAGGGATCGGGACTGAAGCTTTCTTT. Using reference TRBV5-1 and TRBJ1-1 for the parts outside the CDR3, the full variable domain is KAGVTQTPRYLIKTRGQQVTLSCSPISGHRSVSWYQQTPGQGLQFLFEYFSETQRNKGNFPGRFSGRQFSNSRSEMNVSTLELGDSALYLCASSERSGIGTEAFFGQGTRLTVV.